The 27 T cell receptor beta chains in this list originate from one sample, sequenced in a study of cytomegalovirus exposure and HLA in healthy donors (dated by TCRdb to the late 2010s). The library was produced with the immunoSEQ multiplex PCR assay. For the multiplex PCR, a mixture combining 60 forward primers for TCR Vbeta segments and 13 reverse primers for TCR Jbeta segments was used. The source is immuneACCESS, and TCRdb retained only in-frame sequences with V and J called. Part of the clones is not carried over; for the studies checked, unresolved V genes explain less than half of this, and the remainder is unexplained. Here the sample has 250,000 or so clones; approximately 91% occur a single time. The ten biggest clones cover 1.7% of the sample. Sequencing input: PBMCs. These receptor sequences come from a girl aged 2-10 years in good health and CMV-seronegative.

The chain has TRBV11-1 and TRBJ2-3, with D unresolved. The CDR3 loop spans 12 amino acids. Germline V CDR1 and CDR2: SGHAT, FQDESV (reference sequence). The germline V and J ends were trimmed by 3 bases and 6 bases, with 7 bases remaining between them. CDR3 in DNA: TGTGCCAGCAGCTTTCTTCCTGATACGCAGTATTTT. Its protein product is CASSFLPDTQYF.

The chain joins TRBV7-8 to TRBJ1-1; D unclear. The CDR3 loop spans 13 amino acids. Trimming stripped 1 base from V and 5 bases from J, with 8 bases between. Germline lookup yields CDR1 SGHVS and CDR2 FQNEAQ. This CDR3 reads CASSLGEGTEAFF. In nucleotides, the CDR3 is TGTGCCAGCAGCTTAGGGGAGGGTACTGAAGCTTTCTTT.

The CDR3 nucleotides are TGTGCCAGCAGCTTAAATCTAGCGGGAGTAAACGAGCAGTTCTTC. Amino acids: CASSLNLAGVNEQFF. This chain uses TRBV7-9 with TRBJ2-1; 10 bases agree with TRBD2. The germline V gene has CDR1 SEHNR and CDR2 FQNEAQ (reference sequence). V lost 2 bases to trimming and J lost 10 bases; unmatched junction nucleotides: 8. The CDR3 spans 15 residues. Supplemented by reference TRBV7-9 and TRBJ2-1, the full variable domain reads DTGVSQNPRHKITKRGQNVTFRCDPISEHNRLYWYRQTLGQGPEFLTYFQNEAQLEKSRLLSDRFSAERPKGSFSTLEIQRTEQGDSAMYLCASSLNLAGVNEQFFGPGTRLTVL.

DNA for the CDR3: TGTGCCAGCAAACTAACCGGGACAGGGAGAGGCTACACCTTC. Translation: CASKLTGTGRGYTF. The chain uses TRBV5-5 and TRBJ1-2; 9 nucleotides align to TRBD1. Looked up from germline, CDR1 is SGHKS and CDR2 is YYEKEE (reference sequence). The CDR3 consists of 14 residues. The V gene end was trimmed by 6 bases and the J gene end by 8 bases; junction bases not matched to a gene: 11. Looking up the rest from reference TRBV5-5 and TRBJ1-2 gives the full variable domain: DAGVTQSPTHLIKTRGQQVTLRCSPISGHKSVSWYQQVLGQGPQFIFQYYEKEERGRGNFPDRFSARQFPNYSSELNVNALLLGDSALYLCASKLTGTGRGYTFGSGTRLTVV.

The chain employs TRBV27 and TRBJ1-5; 7 nucleotides align to TRBD1. With 5 bases clipped from V and 4 bases from J, the junction kept 11 bases outside the gene matches. The CDR3 has 16 amino acids. Germline CDR1 MNHEY, CDR2 SMNVEV (reference sequence). The CDR3 coding sequence is TGTGCCAGCAGTCCACATCTTGGACAGGCAAATCAGCCCCAGCATTTT. Amino acids: CASSPHLGQANQPQHF.

The chain uses TRBV5-1 and TRBJ1-1; unclear D gene. From germline, CDR1 is SGHRS and CDR2 YFSETQ. V was trimmed by 0 bases and J by 3 bases, leaving 6 bases between them. The CDR3 has 13 amino acids. CDR3 bases: TGCGCCAGCAGCTTGGCCGGGGACACTGAAGCTTTCTTT. Protein: CASSLAGDTEAFF.

The chain combines TRBV7-9 with TRBJ1-3; D is uncertain. V shed 7 bases and J shed 1 base, with 14 bases lying between them. Germline V gene lookup returns CDR1 SEHNR and CDR2 FQNEAQ (reference sequence). The CDR3 runs to 15 residues. The CDR3 DNA reads TGTGCCAGCATCCCGCGGGGAGGATCTGGAAACACCATATATTTT. Translating gives CASIPRGGSGNTIYF.

The J gene is TRBJ2-1, the V gene TRBV7-2; a weak D match, TRBD2 (5 bases). V was shortened by 8 bases and J by 4 bases, with 15 bases between the two germline ends. Germline CDR1 reads SGHTA; CDR2 reads FQGNSA. The CDR3 extends over 14 amino acids. CDR3 sequence: CASATPREYNEQFF. The DNA of the CDR3 is TGTGCCAGCGCCACTCCCCGGGAATACAATGAGCAGTTCTTC.

This clone was seen a handful of times. The chain carries TRBV19 and TRBJ2-7; TRBD1 matches 11 bases. The trim removed 4 bases at V and 0 bases at J, leaving 5 bases unmatched. Germline-derived CDR1 and CDR2 are LNHDA and SQIVND (reference sequence). This CDR3 has 16 residues. In DNA, the CDR3 is TGTGCCAGTAGTACGGGACAGGGGGTCCTCTCCTACGAGCAGTACTTC. It translates to CASSTGQGVLSYEQYF.

The chain carries TRBV5-1 and TRBJ2-7; the D gene is possibly TRBD1 (6 bases). CDR3 length equals 16 residues. Germline-derived CDR1 and CDR2 are SGHRS and YFSETQ. The germline V and J ends were trimmed by 4 bases and 2 bases, with 19 bases remaining between them. The CDR3 loop reads CASSLKSLDRTYEQYF. In nucleotides, the CDR3 is TGCGCCAGCAGCCTAAAGTCCTTGGACAGAACCTACGAGCAGTACTTC.

The chain joins TRBV5-8 to TRBJ2-7; no firm D call. Germline V gene lookup returns CDR1 SGHTS and CDR2 YDEGEE. This CDR3 has 15 residues. V was cut by 5 bases and J by 1 base, with 16 bases left in between. As DNA, the CDR3 is TGTGCCAGCAGTGAATTTGAGACACCTTCCTACGAGCAGTACTTC. This gives the protein CASSEFETPSYEQYF.

The V and J genes are TRBV6-4 and TRBJ2-6; perhaps TRBD2 as D (6 bases). This CDR3 is built from 14 residues. Germline CDR1 and CDR2: MRHNA and SNTAGT. The V end lost 7 bases, the J end lost 4 bases, and 11 bases lay between the germline ends. CDR3 DNA: TGTGCCAGCATGGAGGGTCCCGGGGCCAACGTCCTGACTTTC. It translates to CASMEGPGANVLTF.

The rearrangement joins TRBV6-5 to TRBJ1-2; D is uncertain. From germline, CDR1 is MNHEY and CDR2 SVGAGI. This CDR3 has 13 residues. V shed 6 bases and J shed 5 bases, with 13 bases lying between them. CDR3 sequence: CASSHPHSYGYTF. The CDR3 coding sequence is TGTGCCAGCAGCCACCCCCACAGTTATGGCTACACCTTC.

The rearrangement links TRBV25-1 to TRBJ1-2, with 9 bases matching TRBD1. V lost 3 bases, J lost 5 bases, and 4 bases stayed unmatched. Germline CDR1 reads MGHDK; CDR2 reads SYGVNS. This CDR3 has 14 residues. The CDR3 here is CASSDPGQGYGYTF. The CDR3 nucleotides read TGTGCCAGCAGTGACCCCGGACAGGGGTATGGCTACACCTTC.

V usage is TRBV6-5 and J usage is TRBJ2-7; no reliable D call. Germline V lookup: CDR1 MNHEY, CDR2 SVGAGI. CDR3 length: 14 amino acids. The ends were cut back, 4 bases at V and 3 bases at J, with 13 bases in the middle. The CDR3 reads CASSSGTDFYEQYF. The CDR3 DNA sequence: TGTGCCAGCAGTTCTGGTACAGATTTCTACGAGCAGTACTTC.

The rearrangement links TRBV11-2 to TRBJ2-5, with 8 positions matching TRBD1. Germline V gene data show CDR1 as SGHAT and CDR2 as FQNNGV. The CDR3 runs to 16 residues. Trimming removed 2 bases from V and 4 bases from J; junction bases left unmatched: 9. The CDR3 DNA reads TGTGCCAGCAGCTTATACAGGGGGGAGAGAGGAGAGACCCAGTACTTC. Protein product: CASSLYRGERGETQYF.

The chain joins TRBV11-1 to TRBJ2-5; D unresolved. Trimming pared 5 bases from V and 5 bases from J, leaving 9 bases between. Looked up from germline, CDR1 is SGHAT and CDR2 is FQDESV (reference sequence). The CDR3 extends over 12 amino acids. The DNA for the CDR3 is TGTGCCAGCAGCCCACATTGGGAGACCCAGTACTTC. Amino acids: CASSPHWETQYF. The whole variable domain, remainder taken from reference TRBV11-1 and TRBJ2-5, is EAEVAQSPRYKITEKSQAVAFWCDPISGHATLYWYRQILGQGPELLVQFQDESVVDDSQLPKDRFSAERLKGVDSTLKIQPAELGDSAMYLCASSPHWETQYFGPGTRLLVL.

The chain links TRBV7-8 to TRBJ2-7; D is perhaps TRBD1 (6 bases). V was cut by 5 bases and J by 2 bases, with 13 bases left in between. Germline-derived CDR1 and CDR2 are SGHVS and FQNEAQ. This CDR3 comprises 14 residues. Here the CDR3 DNA reads TGTGCCAGCAGCCGACAGGTACCTGCCTACGAGCAGTACTTC. It is translated as CASSRQVPAYEQYF.

As DNA, the CDR3 is TGTGCCAGCAGCTCAGGATCTCAAGAGACCCAGTACTTC. It codes for CASSSGSQETQYF. The chain uses TRBV27 and TRBJ2-5; D uncertain. V was shortened by 6 bases and J by 2 bases, with 10 bases between the two germline ends. The germline V gene encodes CDR1 MNHEY and CDR2 SMNVEV (reference sequence). The CDR3 totals 13 residues.

V gene TRBV5-4 combines with J gene TRBJ2-5, with TRBD1 matching 11 bases. This CDR3 is 17 amino acids long. Germline V lookup: CDR1 SGHNT, CDR2 YYREEE (reference sequence). V lost 4 bases, J lost 5 bases, and 13 bases stayed unmatched. The CDR3, as DNA: TGTGCCAGCAGCCAGGGACAGGGGGTTGAGAGAGGTGAGACCCAGTACTTC. Its translation: CASSQGQGVERGETQYF.

J is TRBJ2-5 and V is TRBV7-9, with D possibly being TRBD1 (6 bases). Germline V gene lookup returns CDR1 SEHNR and CDR2 FQNEAQ (reference sequence). Trimming removed 7 bases at V and 1 base at J, with 10 bases between. The CDR3 sequence is 13 residues long. CDR3 coding DNA: TGTGCCAGCACTGGGGGCGGCCAAGAGACCCAGTACTTC. Translating gives CASTGGGQETQYF.

This clone appeared once. The V and J genes are TRBV25-1 and TRBJ2-5, with 12 bases aligning to TRBD2. The junction had 12 bases not matched to a gene; V was cut back by 5 bases and J by 5 bases. The CDR3 contains 17 residues. The V gene's germline CDR1 is MGHDK and CDR2 SYGVNS. The DNA for the CDR3 is TGTGCCAGCAGTATATTGTGGGCTAGCGGGGGGGCCGAGACCCAGTACTTC. Its protein product is CASSILWASGGAETQYF.

This clone was seen a few times. The rearrangement joins TRBV6-6 to TRBJ2-2, with TRBD1 matching 9 bases. This CDR3 contains 13 residues. After removal of 8 bases from V and 3 bases from J, the junction contained 1 base not matched to a gene. Germline V gene lookup returns CDR1 MNHNY and CDR2 SVGAGI (reference sequence). The CDR3 coding sequence is TGTGCCAGCGGACAGGGGTACACCGGGGAGCTGTTTTTT. Translated: CASGQGYTGELFF.

V and J are TRBV6-5 and TRBJ2-2; 9 bases line up with TRBD2. The V and J ends lost 4 bases and 7 bases, in that order; junction bases with no gene match: 10. There are 16 residues in the CDR3. CDR1 is MNHEY, CDR2 SVGAGI, per germline. In DNA, the CDR3 is TGTGCCAGCAGTTCTATGGCGGGAGGGCCCGGCGGGGAGCTGTTTTTT. Protein: CASSSMAGGPGGELFF.

The chain combines TRBV4-1 with TRBJ2-3; 7 nucleotides agree with TRBD2. The V gene end was trimmed by 4 bases and the J gene end by 3 bases; junction bases not matched to a gene: 10. Germline V gives CDR1 MGHRA, CDR2 YSYEKL. This CDR3 is 16 amino acids long. The CDR3 DNA sequence: TGCGCCAGCAGCCCTAGGGGAGGGTTTGAGACAGATACGCAGTATTTT. This encodes CASSPRGGFETDTQYF.

The chain carries TRBV7-9 and TRBJ1-2; 9 bases align to TRBD1. The CDR3 runs to 15 residues. Germline loops: CDR1 SEHNR, CDR2 FQNEAQ (reference sequence). Losses at the gene ends were 4 bases for V and 6 bases for J; bases not matched to a gene: 9. CDR3 nucleotide sequence: TGTGCCAGCAGCTCGCTCGGACAGGGGAGCAATGGCTACACCTTC. Its protein is CASSSLGQGSNGYTF. Filled out from reference TRBV7-9 and TRBJ1-2, the complete variable domain reads DTGVSQNPRHKITKRGQNVTFRCDPISEHNRLYWYRQTLGQGPEFLTYFQNEAQLEKSRLLSDRFSAERPKGSFSTLEIQRTEQGDSAMYLCASSSLGQGSNGYTFGSGTRLTVV.

The V call is TRBV4-1, the J call TRBJ2-1, with 7 bases identical to TRBD1. Germline V gene lookup returns CDR1 MGHRA and CDR2 YSYEKL. The CDR3 is 13 amino acids. V was clipped by 0 bases and J by 14 bases; unmatched bases: 7. The CDR3 DNA reads as TGCGCCAGCAGCCAAGAAGGAGGACAGGCGAAGTTCTTC. This sequence encodes CASSQEGGQAKFF.